Listed below are T cell receptor beta chains from one sample, sequenced in a study of T cells in Graves' hyperthyroidism and ophthalmopathy. Via MiXCR, TCRdb re-called the multiplex PCR reads, giving one row per CDR3 protein. The sample comprises hundreds of thousands of distinct CDR3 sequences, approximately 40% of which are singletons, and 8% to 9% rests with the top ten. Input material: blood. The receptors were sampled from a young man with Graves' hyperthyroidism. CDR3s include the opening cysteine and the closing phenylalanine or tryptophan. The order of the fields is clone size, D gene, V gene, J gene, CDR3 DNA, CDR3 protein. The D gene is left open where the match is weak. Rows give clone size only sometimes, using once, few, many, or a class for an expanded clone.

size: .
D: TRBD1
V: TRBV9
J: TRBJ1-1
DNA: TGCGCCAGCAGCCATCCAGACAGGGCCCCTGAAGCTTTCTTT
CDR3: CASSHPDRAPEAFF

size: many
D: TRBD1
V: TRBV9
J: TRBJ1-2
DNA: TGTGCCAGCAACCGACAGGGGGATAAGGGCTACACCTTC
CDR3: CASNRQGDKGYTF

size: .
D: TRBD1
V: TRBV7-9
J: TRBJ1-2
DNA: TGTGCCAGCAGCTGGGGGACAGGGGTAGGCGGCTACACCTTC
CDR3: CASSWGTGVGGYTF

size: .
D: TRBD1
V: TRBV6-6
J: TRBJ1-5
DNA: TGTGCCATAGCAGGGGGCGGTAATCAGCCCCAGCATTTT
CDR3: CAIAGGGNQPQHF

size: .
D: .
V: TRBV7-9
J: TRBJ1-3
DNA: TGCGCCAGCAGCCGACCCAGGGTGAAGACTGGAAACACCATATATTTT
CDR3: CASSRPRVKTGNTIYF

size: .
D: TRBD1
V: TRBV19
J: TRBJ2-5
DNA: TGTGCCAGTAGTATAGGTGCAGGGGGCCTGGAGACCCAGTACTTC
CDR3: CASSIGAGGLETQYF

size: few
D: .
V: TRBV6-1
J: TRBJ2-7
DNA: TGTGCCAGCAGTGTTTGGTGGGGCTACGAGCAGTACTTC
CDR3: CASSVWWGYEQYF

size: once
D: .
V: TRBV2
J: TRBJ1-6
DNA: TGTGCCAGCCTAGACTCACGCTCCTATAATTCACCCCTCCACTTT
CDR3: CASLDSRSYNSPLHF

size: .
D: .
V: TRBV5-1
J: TRBJ1-1
DNA: TGCGCCAGCAGCGGGGGAGGCTCGGGAGCTTTCTTT
CDR3: CASSGGGSGAFF

size: .
D: .
V: TRBV7-8
J: TRBJ1-4
DNA: TGTGCCAGCAGCTTAGGGCCGGGGATTAATGAAAAACTGTTTTTT
CDR3: CASSLGPGINEKLFF

size: .
D: TRBD1
V: TRBV7-9
J: TRBJ1-3
DNA: TGTGCCAGCAGCTTAGTCGGTACAGGGGCGGGAAACACCATATATTTT
CDR3: CASSLVGTGAGNTIYF

size: .
D: .
V: TRBV15
J: TRBJ1-2
DNA: TGTGCCACCAGCAGAGATGTGGGGCATCCCAACTATGGCTACACCTTC
CDR3: CATSRDVGHPNYGYTF

size: many
D: TRBD1
V: TRBV7-6
J: TRBJ2-7
DNA: TGTGCCAGCAGCCCCACTGACAGGGAATACGAGCAGTACTTC
CDR3: CASSPTDREYEQYF

size: many
D: .
V: TRBV7-2
J: TRBJ1-5
DNA: TGTGCCAGCAGCTTAGTTCCGGGGTACAATCAGCCCCAGCATTTT
CDR3: CASSLVPGYNQPQHF

size: .
D: TRBD1
V: TRBV5-1
J: TRBJ2-2
DNA: TGCGCCAGCAGCCGAATTGTCCTGGGACAGGGAACGGGGAACGCCGGGGAGCTGTTTTTT
CDR3: CASSRIVLGQGTGNAGELFF

size: .
D: .
V: TRBV12-3/TRBV12-4
J: TRBJ1-2
DNA: TGTGCCAGCAGTATCGCTAGGGGTAGCTATGGCTACACCTTC
CDR3: CASSIARGSYGYTF

size: .
D: TRBD1
V: TRBV5-4
J: TRBJ1-1
DNA: TGTGCCAGCATTGAGGGGGCGGGCGCAAAGGCTTTCTTT
CDR3: CASIEGAGAKAFF

size: many
D: TRBD1
V: TRBV12-3/TRBV12-4
J: TRBJ1-6
DNA: TGTGCCAGCAGTCCCAGACAGGGGATCGGTTCACCCCTCCACTTT
CDR3: CASSPRQGIGSPLHF

size: .
D: .
V: TRBV20-1
J: TRBJ2-5
DNA: TGCAGTGCAAAGGAGCCAGTGGAGACCCAGTACTTC
CDR3: CSAKEPVETQYF

size: .
D: TRBD1
V: TRBV9
J: TRBJ2-5
DNA: TGTGCCAGCAGGGCTACCAGGGGGCGTGTGGGGACCCAGTACTTC
CDR3: CASRATRGRVGTQYF

size: .
D: .
V: TRBV7-9
J: TRBJ1-5
DNA: TGTGCCAGCAGCGTTAAAGATAGCAATCAGCCCCAGCATTTT
CDR3: CASSVKDSNQPQHF

size: once
D: .
V: TRBV7-2
J: TRBJ2-5
DNA: TGTGCCAGCAGCCAAGATTGGGAGGGGGGCTGGGAGACCCAGTACTTC
CDR3: CASSQDWEGGWETQYF

size: .
D: TRBD1
V: TRBV25-1
J: TRBJ1-4
DNA: TGTGCCAGCAGTGACACAGGGGTAGCAGTTAATGAAAAACTGTTTTTT
CDR3: CASSDTGVAVNEKLFF

size: many
D: TRBD1
V: TRBV7-3
J: TRBJ1-6
DNA: TGTGCCAGCAGCTTACGAAACGGACAGGAAAACTCACCCCTCCACTTT
CDR3: CASSLRNGQENSPLHF

size: many
D: .
V: TRBV15
J: TRBJ2-5
DNA: TGTGCCACCAGCAGAGGCCCTGGGCGGCGAGGAGAGACCCAGTACTTC
CDR3: CATSRGPGRRGETQYF

size: few
D: .
V: TRBV6-1
J: TRBJ2-7
DNA: TGTGCCAGCAGTTCCACCCCGGGAGCCAACGAGCAGTACTTC
CDR3: CASSSTPGANEQYF

size: .
D: .
V: TRBV10-3
J: TRBJ2-7
DNA: TGTGCCAGCGGGGCAGGGGGCTCCTACGAGCAGTACTTC
CDR3: CASGAGGSYEQYF

size: many
D: TRBD1
V: TRBV10-3
J: TRBJ1-1
DNA: TGTGCCATCAGCCGGACAGGGGCCTCAGAAGCTTTCTTT
CDR3: CAISRTGASEAFF

size: .
D: TRBD1
V: TRBV29-1
J: TRBJ1-2
DNA: TGCAGCGTTGGACCGGGACAGGGCAACTACGGCTACACCTTC
CDR3: CSVGPGQGNYGYTF

size: .
D: TRBD1
V: TRBV9
J: TRBJ1-1
DNA: TGTGCCAGCAGCGGACAGGGGGGGGGCACTGAAGCTTTCTTT
CDR3: CASSGQGGGTEAFF

size: many
D: TRBD1
V: TRBV7-9
J: TRBJ1-2
DNA: TGTGCCAGCAGTCCCACCGGACAGGGCGAAGGCTACACCTTC
CDR3: CASSPTGQGEGYTF

size: many
D: .
V: TRBV5-5
J: TRBJ1-2
DNA: TGTGCCAGCAGCTTGGGACAGACAGCTAACTATGGCTACACCTTC
CDR3: CASSLGQTANYGYTF

size: many
D: .
V: TRBV10-3
J: TRBJ1-5
DNA: TGTGCCATCACCCGGGACCTAAATCAGCCCCAGCATTTT
CDR3: CAITRDLNQPQHF

size: many
D: TRBD1
V: TRBV2
J: TRBJ1-6
DNA: TGTGCCAGCAGAGCGACAGGGGATAATTCACCCCTCCACTTT
CDR3: CASRATGDNSPLHF

size: few
D: .
V: TRBV7-2
J: TRBJ1-1
DNA: TGTGCCAGCAGCCCCGGCGGATTAGACGGGAAGACTGAAGCTTTCTTT
CDR3: CASSPGGLDGKTEAFF

size: many
D: TRBD1
V: TRBV20-1
J: TRBJ1-5
DNA: TGCAGTGCTATAGGGACAGGGGGCAATCAGCCCCAGCATTTT
CDR3: CSAIGTGGNQPQHF

size: .
D: .
V: TRBV3-1
J: TRBJ1-5
DNA: TGTGCCAGCAGCCCTCAGGAGCGTCAGCCCCAGCATTTT
CDR3: CASSPQERQPQHF

size: .
D: TRBD1
V: TRBV25-1
J: TRBJ1-2
DNA: TGTGCCAGCTCACTGACCAAGACAGGGGGCAACTATGGCTACACCTTC
CDR3: CASSLTKTGGNYGYTF

size: many
D: TRBD1
V: TRBV2
J: TRBJ1-6
DNA: TGTGCCAGCCAAGACAGGGCCAATTCACCCCTCCACTTT
CDR3: CASQDRANSPLHF

size: .
D: .
V: TRBV20-1
J: TRBJ2-2
DNA: TGCAGTGCGAACAGGGCGTCCACCGGGGAGCTGTTTTTT
CDR3: CSANRASTGELFF

size: many
D: .
V: TRBV10-3
J: TRBJ2-7
DNA: TGTGCCATCAGTGAGTCGCTCGAGCAGTACTTC
CDR3: CAISESLEQYF

size: .
D: .
V: TRBV29-1
J: TRBJ2-2
DNA: TGCAGCGCCCGACGGGGAGTGGGACCCGGGGAGCTGTTTTTT
CDR3: CSARRGVGPGELFF

size: .
D: TRBD1
V: TRBV5-1
J: TRBJ1-1
DNA: TGCGCCAGCAGCTTGGAGCAGGGGGGGATGAACACTGAAGCTTTCTTT
CDR3: CASSLEQGGMNTEAFF